Listed below are T cell receptor beta chains from one sample, sequenced in a study of T cell responses to AZD1222 COVID-19 vaccine. The protocol was immunoSEQ multiplex PCR, while the TCRdb copy is restricted to in-frame clones and leaves out a portion. Here the sample spans 120,000 to 150,000 clones, roughly nine tenths being singletons. The sample here was peripheral blood, taken 28 days after the second AZD1222 dose. The receptor set was obtained from an adult who received the AZD1222 COVID-19 vaccine. The CDR3 runs from the conserved cysteine through the conserved F or W. A D gene is named only where the DNA matches it firmly. The size entry is marked missing in some rows and otherwise reads once, few, many or a size class.

v_gene: TRBV18
abundance: -
d_gene: -
j_gene: TRBJ2-7
CDR3aa: CASSPGAPGYEQYF
CDR3nt: TGTGCCAGCTCACCGGGGGCCCCGGGCTACGAGCAGTACTTC

v_gene: TRBV27
abundance: -
d_gene: -
j_gene: TRBJ1-1
CDR3aa: CASSFEAQTGF
CDR3nt: TGTGCCAGCAGTTTCGAGGCTCAGACTGGCTTT

v_gene: TRBV13
abundance: -
d_gene: -
j_gene: TRBJ1-2
CDR3aa: CASSLSGDGYTF
CDR3nt: TGTGCCAGCAGCTTAAGTGGAGATGGCTACACCTTC

v_gene: TRBV15
abundance: -
d_gene: -
j_gene: TRBJ1-4
CDR3aa: CATSRDQAVNEKLFF
CDR3nt: TGTGCCACCAGCAGAGATCAAGCGGTTAATGAAAAACTGTTTTTT

v_gene: TRBV6-5
abundance: -
d_gene: -
j_gene: TRBJ1-2
CDR3aa: CASSVGRGPAYGYTF
CDR3nt: TGTGCCAGCAGCGTGGGCAGGGGACCAGCCTATGGCTACACCTTC

v_gene: TRBV6-5
abundance: -
d_gene: -
j_gene: TRBJ1-1
CDR3aa: CASSYALRREAFF
CDR3nt: TGTGCCAGCAGTTACGCGCTTAGGCGGGAAGCTTTCTTT

v_gene: TRBV6-6
abundance: -
d_gene: -
j_gene: TRBJ1-5
CDR3aa: CASSYGRAGEPQHF
CDR3nt: TGTGCCAGCAGTTACGGACGGGCCGGGGAGCCCCAGCATTTT

v_gene: TRBV11-1
abundance: -
d_gene: -
j_gene: TRBJ1-2
CDR3aa: CASSSESGSGYTF
CDR3nt: TGTGCCAGCAGCTCCGAGTCGGGGAGCGGCTACACCTTC

v_gene: TRBV27
abundance: -
d_gene: TRBD1
j_gene: TRBJ2-1
CDR3aa: CASHRGGDEGEQFF
CDR3nt: TGTGCCAGCCACAGGGGTGGAGATGAGGGTGAGCAGTTCTTC

v_gene: TRBV7-6
abundance: -
d_gene: TRBD2
j_gene: TRBJ2-1
CDR3aa: CASSSSGMSYNEQFF
CDR3nt: TGTGCCAGCAGCTCAAGCGGGATGTCCTACAATGAGCAGTTCTTC

v_gene: TRBV5-1
abundance: -
d_gene: TRBD1
j_gene: TRBJ1-1
CDR3aa: CASSLRTGTGGTEAFF
CDR3nt: TGCGCCAGCAGCTTGAGGACCGGGACAGGGGGCACTGAAGCTTTCTTT

v_gene: TRBV7-2
abundance: -
d_gene: -
j_gene: TRBJ1-2
CDR3aa: CASSSGTAVYGYTF
CDR3nt: TGTGCCAGCAGCTCCGGGACGGCTGTTTATGGCTACACCTTC

v_gene: TRBV6-5
abundance: -
d_gene: TRBD1
j_gene: TRBJ1-2
CDR3aa: CASSSGQGLGGYTF
CDR3nt: TGTGCCAGCAGTTCGGGACAGGGGCTGGGTGGCTACACCTTC

v_gene: TRBV7-2
abundance: -
d_gene: -
j_gene: TRBJ2-3
CDR3aa: CASSPADGRNTQYF
CDR3nt: TGTGCCAGCAGCCCCGCCGACGGGCGGAATACGCAGTATTTT

v_gene: TRBV6-1
abundance: -
d_gene: -
j_gene: TRBJ1-2
CDR3aa: CASSEAGGQDYGYTF
CDR3nt: TGTGCCAGCAGTGAAGCGGGGGGCCAGGACTATGGCTACACCTTC

v_gene: TRBV7-9
abundance: few
d_gene: -
j_gene: TRBJ1-2
CDR3aa: CASSRWGTNYGYTF
CDR3nt: TGTGCCAGCAGTCGATGGGGAACTAACTATGGCTACACCTTC

v_gene: TRBV7-6
abundance: -
d_gene: -
j_gene: TRBJ2-7
CDR3aa: CASSLAEDEQYF
CDR3nt: TGTGCCAGCAGCTTAGCGGAGGACGAGCAGTACTTC

v_gene: TRBV11-2
abundance: -
d_gene: TRBD2
j_gene: TRBJ2-3
CDR3aa: CASSFTSGRTDTQYF
CDR3nt: TGTGCCAGCAGTTTTACTAGCGGGCGAACAGATACGCAGTATTTT

v_gene: TRBV2
abundance: -
d_gene: TRBD1
j_gene: TRBJ1-4
CDR3aa: CATEALGTGYEKLFF
CDR3nt: TGTGCCACCGAAGCCCTCGGGACAGGGTATGAAAAACTGTTTTTT

v_gene: TRBV19
abundance: -
d_gene: -
j_gene: TRBJ1-2
CDR3aa: CASSRTGNSYGYTF
CDR3nt: TGTGCCAGTAGTAGAACAGGGAACTCCTATGGCTACACCTTC

v_gene: TRBV5-1
abundance: -
d_gene: -
j_gene: TRBJ1-1
CDR3aa: CASSSGQPNTEAFF
CDR3nt: TGCGCCAGCAGCTCCGGACAGCCGAACACTGAAGCTTTCTTT

v_gene: TRBV7-8
abundance: -
d_gene: TRBD1
j_gene: TRBJ1-5
CDR3aa: CASSPGRTGNQPQHF
CDR3nt: TGTGCCAGCAGCCCAGGACGGACAGGGAATCAGCCCCAGCATTTT

v_gene: TRBV18
abundance: once
d_gene: TRBD1
j_gene: TRBJ2-1
CDR3aa: CASSPDRADEQFF
CDR3nt: TGTGCCAGCTCCCCTGACAGGGCTGATGAGCAGTTCTTC

v_gene: TRBV24-1
abundance: -
d_gene: TRBD1
j_gene: TRBJ2-3
CDR3aa: CATSDFRQGTDTQYF
CDR3nt: TGTGCCACCAGTGATTTTCGACAGGGGACAGATACGCAGTATTTT

v_gene: TRBV18
abundance: -
d_gene: -
j_gene: TRBJ1-5
CDR3aa: CASSPGQGAQPQHF
CDR3nt: TGTGCCAGCTCACCGGGGCAGGGAGCTCAGCCCCAGCATTTT

v_gene: TRBV7-9
abundance: -
d_gene: -
j_gene: TRBJ1-2
CDR3aa: CASSLDRPLYGYTF
CDR3nt: TGTGCCAGCAGCTTGGACCGTCCGCTCTATGGCTACACCTTC

v_gene: TRBV7-9
abundance: -
d_gene: TRBD1
j_gene: TRBJ2-7
CDR3aa: CASSSTLRDRVHEQYF
CDR3nt: TGTGCCAGCAGCTCCACTCTCCGGGACAGGGTACACGAGCAGTACTTC

v_gene: TRBV12-3/TRBV12-4
abundance: -
d_gene: -
j_gene: TRBJ2-3
CDR3aa: CASTPGLDTQYF
CDR3nt: TGTGCCAGCACCCCAGGGTTGGATACGCAGTATTTT

v_gene: TRBV10-3
abundance: once
d_gene: TRBD2
j_gene: TRBJ2-1
CDR3aa: CASGLADLNEQFF
CDR3nt: TGTGCCAGCGGACTAGCGGACCTCAATGAGCAGTTCTTC

v_gene: TRBV7-9
abundance: -
d_gene: -
j_gene: TRBJ1-2
CDR3aa: CATNQVAFYGYTF
CDR3nt: TGTGCCACGAACCAGGTGGCTTTCTATGGCTACACCTTC

v_gene: TRBV27
abundance: once
d_gene: -
j_gene: TRBJ1-4
CDR3aa: CASSFSQGGEKLFF
CDR3nt: TGTGCCAGCAGTTTCTCCCAGGGTGGAGAAAAACTGTTTTTT

v_gene: TRBV4-2
abundance: -
d_gene: TRBD2
j_gene: TRBJ2-3
CDR3aa: CASSPETSVQYF
CDR3nt: TGTGCCAGCAGCCCCGAGACTAGCGTCCAGTATTTT

v_gene: TRBV6-4
abundance: -
d_gene: -
j_gene: TRBJ1-1
CDR3aa: CASRVHPYGFGRAFF
CDR3nt: TGTGCCAGCAGAGTTCATCCGTACGGATTCGGCAGGGCTTTCTTT

v_gene: TRBV3-1/TRBV3-2
abundance: once
d_gene: -
j_gene: TRBJ2-6
CDR3aa: CASSQEGAGAGANVLTF
CDR3nt: TGTGCCAGCAGCCAAGAAGGAGCCGGGGCCGGGGCCAACGTCCTGACTTTC

v_gene: TRBV16
abundance: -
d_gene: -
j_gene: TRBJ2-2
CDR3aa: CASTQGNSNTGELFF
CDR3nt: TGTGCCAGCACCCAGGGTAACTCGAACACCGGGGAGCTGTTTTTT

v_gene: TRBV7-8
abundance: -
d_gene: -
j_gene: TRBJ1-5
CDR3aa: CASSLDSYSNQPQHF
CDR3nt: TGTGCCAGCAGCTTAGACTCCTATAGCAATCAGCCCCAGCATTTT

v_gene: TRBV7-2
abundance: -
d_gene: TRBD2
j_gene: TRBJ2-3
CDR3aa: CASSPRRTGLAFDTQYF
CDR3nt: TGTGCCAGCAGCCCGCGCCGGACGGGACTAGCGTTTGATACGCAGTATTTT

v_gene: TRBV27
abundance: -
d_gene: TRBD1
j_gene: TRBJ1-2
CDR3aa: CASSQGTGPNYGYTF
CDR3nt: TGTGCCAGCAGTCAGGGGACAGGCCCTAACTATGGCTACACCTTC

v_gene: TRBV14
abundance: -
d_gene: -
j_gene: TRBJ2-2
CDR3aa: CASSLWDGNTGELFF
CDR3nt: TGTGCCAGCAGCCTGTGGGACGGGAACACCGGGGAGCTGTTTTTT

v_gene: TRBV7-9
abundance: -
d_gene: TRBD1
j_gene: TRBJ1-2
CDR3aa: CASSLYTGTDFYGYTF
CDR3nt: TGTGCCAGCAGCTTATATACTGGGACAGACTTCTATGGCTACACCTTC

v_gene: TRBV19
abundance: -
d_gene: -
j_gene: TRBJ1-1
CDR3aa: CASSSSSRQNTEAFF
CDR3nt: TGTGCCAGTAGTTCCTCGTCCCGCCAGAACACTGAAGCTTTCTTT

v_gene: TRBV12-5
abundance: -
d_gene: TRBD2
j_gene: TRBJ2-7
CDR3aa: CASGLGGTSGYEQYF
CDR3nt: TGTGCTAGTGGTTTGGGCGGGACTAGCGGCTACGAGCAGTACTTC

v_gene: TRBV19
abundance: -
d_gene: TRBD1
j_gene: TRBJ1-1
CDR3aa: CASSLDPGQAIAFF
CDR3nt: TGTGCCAGTAGTCTGGATCCGGGACAGGCGATAGCTTTCTTT

v_gene: TRBV7-2
abundance: once
d_gene: TRBD2
j_gene: TRBJ2-5
CDR3aa: CASSFWPAGNQETQYF
CDR3nt: TGTGCCAGCAGCTTTTGGCCAGCGGGGAACCAAGAGACCCAGTACTTC

v_gene: TRBV7-2
abundance: -
d_gene: TRBD1
j_gene: TRBJ2-4
CDR3aa: CASSLAARQGQDIQYF
CDR3nt: TGTGCCAGCAGCTTAGCGGCCCGACAGGGTCAGGACATTCAGTACTTC

v_gene: TRBV10-2
abundance: -
d_gene: TRBD1
j_gene: TRBJ1-2
CDR3aa: CASRGTGGLYGYTF
CDR3nt: TGCGCCAGCAGAGGGACAGGCGGACTCTATGGCTACACCTTC

v_gene: TRBV5-6
abundance: -
d_gene: -
j_gene: TRBJ1-4
CDR3aa: CASSEIGVANEKLFF
CDR3nt: TGTGCCAGCAGCGAAATCGGGGTAGCTAATGAAAAACTGTTTTTT

v_gene: TRBV28
abundance: -
d_gene: -
j_gene: TRBJ1-4
CDR3aa: CASSRQTASALFF
CDR3nt: TGTGCCAGCAGCCGACAGACAGCCTCTGCACTGTTTTTT

v_gene: TRBV13
abundance: -
d_gene: -
j_gene: TRBJ2-1
CDR3aa: CASSLVGEQFF
CDR3nt: TGTGCCAGCAGCTTAGTCGGTGAGCAGTTCTTC

v_gene: TRBV2
abundance: -
d_gene: -
j_gene: TRBJ2-3
CDR3aa: CASSQRPSVGTDTQYF
CDR3nt: TGTGCCAGCAGCCAACGTCCTAGCGTGGGCACAGATACGCAGTATTTT

v_gene: TRBV9
abundance: -
d_gene: TRBD2
j_gene: TRBJ2-3
CDR3aa: CASSVGSSGGYPQYF
CDR3nt: TGTGCCAGCAGCGTAGGTTCCAGCGGGGGATATCCGCAGTATTTT

v_gene: TRBV28
abundance: -
d_gene: -
j_gene: TRBJ1-5
CDR3aa: CASSEGAQPQHF
CDR3nt: TGTGCCAGCAGCGAGGGCGCTCAGCCCCAGCATTTT

v_gene: TRBV5-1
abundance: -
d_gene: -
j_gene: TRBJ1-2
CDR3aa: CASSFTSNYGYTF
CDR3nt: TGCGCCAGCAGCTTTACGTCTAACTATGGCTACACCTTC

v_gene: TRBV7-2
abundance: -
d_gene: -
j_gene: TRBJ1-2
CDR3aa: CASSFTTGGPMKGYTF
CDR3nt: TGTGCCAGCAGCTTCACGACCGGTGGACCGATGAAGGGCTACACCTTC